The 25 T cell receptor beta chains listed next were all sequenced from one sample in a study of blood T cell repertoires in COVID-19 (TCRdb year 2020). The protocol used for the library was the immunoSEQ multiplex PCR assay. This immuneACCESS table, as held by TCRdb, lists in-frame sequences with V and J called but not all clones. Of the missing ones, under half trace to an unresolved V gene in checked studies; the others have no known cause. The sample has approximately 200,000 clones on record, approximately 83% of them singletons. The ten biggest clones cover under 3.5% of the sample. What was sequenced was peripheral blood. These receptors were taken from a man aged 55-75 years with acute or convalescent COVID-19.

The J gene is TRBJ2-4, the V gene TRBV4-2; D is perhaps TRBD1 (6 bases). Germline CDR1 and CDR2: LGHNA and YNFKEQ. Between the trimmed V and J ends, which lost 0 bases and 0 bases, there was a span of 12 bases. This CDR3 comprises 17 residues. CDR3 nucleotide sequence: TGTGCCAGCAGCCAAGATTTGGGGACACTAGCCAAAAACATTCAGTACTTC. Translating gives CASSQDLGTLAKNIQYF.

This chain uses TRBV5-1 with TRBJ2-2; tentative D call: TRBD2 (6 bases). Germline CDR1 and CDR2: SGHRS and YFSETQ. With 2 bases removed from V and 2 bases from J, the gap between germline ends came to 13 bases. The CDR3 extends over 16 amino acids. CDR3 coding DNA: TGCGCCAGCAGCTTAGGGATAGCGGAAAACACCGGGGAGCTGTTTTTT. Its protein is CASSLGIAENTGELFF. Full variable domain (outside the CDR3, taken from reference TRBV5-1 and TRBJ2-2): KAGVTQTPRYLIKTRGQQVTLSCSPISGHRSVSWYQQTPGQGLQFLFEYFSETQRNKGNFPGRFSGRQFSNSRSEMNVSTLELGDSALYLCASSLGIAENTGELFFGEGSRLTVL.

This clone is a singleton in its sample. This chain connects TRBV27 to TRBJ2-5; D not certain. The CDR3 sequence is 13 residues long. V gave up 3 bases and J gave up 4 bases, with 9 bases separating them. Looked up from germline, CDR1 is MNHEY and CDR2 is SMNVEV (reference sequence). The CDR3 DNA sequence: TGTGCCAGCAGTTTGGTCCGTAGAGAGACCCAGTACTTC. This translates into CASSLVRRETQYF.

The chain couples TRBV2 to TRBJ2-1; a possible D gene is TRBD2 (5 bases). The CDR3 covers 16 residues. Germline V CDR1 and CDR2: SNHLY, FYNNEI. V lost 2 bases, J lost 9 bases, and 20 bases lay in between. CDR3 residues: CASSENSGFGVCEQFF. CDR3 DNA: TGTGCCAGCAGTGAAAATTCGGGGTTTGGGGTTTGTGAGCAGTTCTTC.

This chain links TRBV7-9 with TRBJ2-3, with no clear D. CDR3 length: 13 amino acids. In germline, CDR1 is SEHNR, CDR2 FQNEAQ (reference sequence). V lost 2 bases to trimming and J lost 2 bases, with 5 bases between them. CDR3 bases: TGTGCCAGCAGCTTAACTGCCACAGATACGCAGTATTTT. As protein: CASSLTATDTQYF.

This clone has more than one count but fewer than ten. V usage is TRBV9 and J usage is TRBJ1-2; 7 bases are shared with TRBD1. CDR1 is SGDLS, CDR2 YYNGEE, per germline. With V trimmed by 3 bases and J by 0 bases, 11 bases remained unmatched. The length of the CDR3 is 17 residues. Here the CDR3 reads CASSAGSVQGANYGYTF. The CDR3 bases are TGTGCCAGCAGCGCTGGGTCGGTGCAGGGGGCTAACTATGGCTACACCTTC.

The gene calls are TRBV28 and TRBJ1-1, with D possibly matching TRBD1 (6 bases). The germline gives CDR1 MDHEN, CDR2 SYDVKM. V was clipped by 6 bases and J by 1 base, with 15 bases between them. This CDR3 spans 15 amino acids. The CDR3: CASRRVGTSNTEAFF. In nucleotides, the CDR3 is TGTGCCAGCAGGAGGGTTGGGACATCGAACACTGAAGCTTTCTTT.

J is TRBJ2-7 and V is TRBV28, with D possibly matching TRBD2 (6 bases). The CDR3 totals 15 residues. Looked up from germline, CDR1 is MDHEN and CDR2 is SYDVKM. The germline V and J ends were trimmed by 6 bases and 7 bases, with 22 bases remaining between them. CDR3 sequence reads: CASSSPHRGSREQYF. In nucleotides, the CDR3 is TGTGCCAGCAGCTCCCCGCACCGGGGGTCTAGGGAGCAGTACTTC.

This chain uses TRBV4-1 with TRBJ2-5; 8 bases fit TRBD2. The CDR3 runs 16 residues. From germline, CDR1 is MGHRA and CDR2 YSYEKL. The trim removed 3 bases at V and 5 bases at J, leaving 11 bases unmatched. The CDR3 DNA reads as TGCGCCAGCAGCCACCAACGGGGGGGAGTGGAGGAGACCCAGTACTTC. Encoded protein: CASSHQRGGVEETQYF.

This chain uses TRBV3-1 (or the pseudogene TRBV3-2) with TRBJ1-2; D unresolved. Trimming cost V 0 bases and J 7 bases, with 15 bases left between them. In germline, CDR1 is LGHDT, CDR2 YNNKEL (reference sequence). The CDR3 length is 15 residues. Here the CDR3 DNA reads TGTGCCAGCAGCCAAGATATAGGAACAGCCGGTGGCTACACCTTC. This translates into CASSQDIGTAGGYTF.

V is TRBV27 and J is TRBJ1-5, with a tentative D call TRBD1 (5 bases). The V end was cut by 10 bases, the J end by 0 bases, with 16 bases between. CDR1 MNHEY and CDR2 SMNVEV come from the germline V gene (reference sequence). The length of the CDR3 is 15 residues. CDR3 nucleotides: TGTGCCACCCCCGGGGGTGCTACTAGCAATCAGCCCCAGCATTTT. Its protein is CATPGGATSNQPQHF.

This clone turned up a few times. V and J are TRBV7-2 and TRBJ1-4, with TRBD1 matching over 8 bases. Losses at the gene ends were 5 bases for V and 6 bases for J; bases not matched to a gene: 11. The germline CDR1 and CDR2 sequences are SGHTA and FQGNSA. The CDR3 consists of 16 residues. Here the CDR3 reads CASSAFPRGRDEKLFF. The CDR3 coding sequence is TGTGCCAGCAGCGCCTTCCCCAGGGGGCGAGATGAAAAACTGTTTTTT.

The chain is built from TRBV2 and TRBJ1-4, with D tentatively TRBD1 (6 bases). With 4 bases removed from V and 7 bases from J, the gap between germline ends came to 13 bases. The CDR3 is 14 amino acids. Germline V CDR1 and CDR2: SNHLY, FYNNEI. CDR3 nucleotide sequence: TGTGCCAGCAGTGGGGCCATAGGGGGTGAAAAACTGTTTTTT. Translating it yields CASSGAIGGEKLFF.

V gene TRBV28 combines with J gene TRBJ2-1; 13 positions agree with TRBD2. This CDR3 has 17 residues. Trimming removed 5 bases from V and 9 bases from J; junction bases left unmatched: 13. CDR1 and CDR2 from the germline V gene are MDHEN and SYDVKM. CDR3 amino acids: CASSANPGLAGVPEQFF. CDR3 in DNA: TGTGCCAGCAGTGCGAACCCCGGACTAGCGGGAGTGCCTGAGCAGTTCTTC. Full variable domain (outside the CDR3, taken from reference TRBV28 and TRBJ2-1): DVKVTQSSRYLVKRTGEKVFLECVQDMDHENMFWYRQDPGLGLRLIYFSYDVKMKEKGDIPEGYSVSREKKERFSLILESASTNQTSMYLCASSANPGLAGVPEQFFGPGTRLTVL.

J is TRBJ1-6 and V is TRBV30; 7 bases are a match to TRBD1. V shed 0 bases, J shed 9 bases, and the junction held 14 bases outside the gene matches. The V gene's germline CDR1 is GTSNPN and CDR2 SVGIG (reference sequence). This CDR3 is 17 amino acids long. The chain's CDR3 is CAWSVAHRGIGISPLHF. As DNA, the CDR3 is TGTGCCTGGAGTGTGGCGCACAGGGGCATAGGCATTTCACCCCTCCACTTT.

The rearrangement uses TRBV2 and TRBJ2-1, with D maybe TRBD1 (5 bases). The CDR3 is made up of 15 amino acids. V dropped 3 bases and J dropped 7 bases, with 16 bases sitting between them. In germline, CDR1 is SNHLY, CDR2 FYNNEI. CDR3 protein: CASSEQGGEMNEQFF. DNA for the CDR3: TGTGCCAGCAGTGAGCAGGGTGGGGAAATGAATGAGCAGTTCTTC.

The chain joins TRBV28 to TRBJ1-2; TRBD1 might be the D (6 bases). Trimming pared 6 bases from V and 2 bases from J, leaving 16 bases between. Germline loops: CDR1 MDHEN, CDR2 SYDVKM. There are 15 residues in the CDR3. The CDR3 DNA follows: TGTGCCAGCAGATCTACAGGGCCCGGGAACTATGGCTACACCTTC. Translation gives CASRSTGPGNYGYTF.

The V and J genes are TRBV18 and TRBJ1-2, with D perhaps matching TRBD1 (6 bases). V dropped 2 bases and J dropped 3 bases, with 13 bases sitting between them. The CDR3 runs 15 residues. Germline CDR1 is KGHSH and CDR2 is LQKENI. This CDR3 reads CASSPSGGFDYGYTF. CDR3 coding DNA: TGTGCCAGCTCACCATCGGGGGGCTTCGACTATGGCTACACCTTC. Variable domain in full (rest from reference TRBV18 and TRBJ1-2): NAGVMQNPRHLVRRRGQEARLRCSPMKGHSHVYWYRQLPEEGLKFMVYLQKENIIDESGMPKERFSAEFPKEGPSILRIQQVVRGDSAAYFCASSPSGGFDYGYTFGSGTRLTVV.

This sequence joins TRBV28 and TRBJ2-7, with D unclear. Between the trimmed V and J ends, which lost 3 bases and 0 bases, there was a span of 9 bases. CDR1 is MDHEN, CDR2 SYDVKM, per germline. This CDR3 is 14 amino acids long. CDR3 sequence reads: CASSLPSSSYEQYF. CDR3 nucleotide sequence: TGTGCCAGCAGTTTGCCCTCCAGCTCCTACGAGCAGTACTTC.

The CDR3 DNA is TGTGCCACCAGTGACCCAAATCAGCCCCAGCATTTT. Amino acids: CATSDPNQPQHF. The J gene is TRBJ1-5, the V gene TRBV24-1; no reliable D call. CDR1 KGHDR and CDR2 SFDVKD come from the germline V gene. The CDR3 is 12 residues long. V lost 4 bases to trimming and J lost 4 bases, with 4 bases between them.

The V and J genes are TRBV6-1 and TRBJ1-2; 9 nucleotides match TRBD1. V gave up 0 bases and J gave up 7 bases; unmatched junction bases: 3. The CDR3 runs 14 residues. The germline V gene encodes CDR1 MNHNS and CDR2 SASEGT. As DNA, the CDR3 is TGTGCCAGCAGTGAAGCCGGGACAGGGATTGGCTACACCTTC. Translating it yields CASSEAGTGIGYTF.

This clone occurred once. The chain has TRBV5-6 and TRBJ2-4, with 7 bases matching TRBD1. V shed 4 bases and J 6 bases; nucleotides not matched to a gene: 7. The CDR3 is 14 residues long. Germline assignment: CDR1 SGHDT and CDR2 YYEEEE. The CDR3 loop is CASSLPGQLNIQYF. CDR3 in DNA: TGTGCCAGCAGCCTTCCGGGACAGTTAAACATTCAGTACTTC.

The chain combines TRBV5-1 with TRBJ2-3; TRBD1 matches at 9 bases. The length of the CDR3 is 15 residues. Germline lookup yields CDR1 SGHRS and CDR2 YFSETQ. V lost 3 bases, J lost 0 bases, and 2 bases stayed unmatched. The chain's CDR3 is CASSSGQGSTDTQYF. The CDR3 DNA reads as TGCGCCAGCAGCTCGGGACAGGGCAGCACAGATACGCAGTATTTT.

This clone was observed at least ten times. V gene TRBV10-3 combines with J gene TRBJ1-1; TRBD1 might be the D (6 bases). V gave up 5 bases and J gave up 5 bases, with 9 bases separating them. Germline V CDR1 and CDR2: ENHRY, SYGVKD. The CDR3 covers 12 residues. CDR3 nucleotides: TGTGCCATCAGTCATACAGGGACTGAAGCTTTCTTT. Translating it yields CAISHTGTEAFF.

This chain connects TRBV5-4 to TRBJ2-2; a weak D match, TRBD2 (5 bases). The V end lost 3 bases, the J end lost 8 bases, and 11 bases lay between the germline ends. CDR1 is SGHNT and CDR2 is YYREEE in the germline V gene (reference sequence). There are 13 residues in the CDR3. This CDR3 is CASSSDPGGELFF. CDR3 sequence (DNA): TGTGCCAGCAGCTCCGACCCGGGAGGGGAGCTGTTTTTT.